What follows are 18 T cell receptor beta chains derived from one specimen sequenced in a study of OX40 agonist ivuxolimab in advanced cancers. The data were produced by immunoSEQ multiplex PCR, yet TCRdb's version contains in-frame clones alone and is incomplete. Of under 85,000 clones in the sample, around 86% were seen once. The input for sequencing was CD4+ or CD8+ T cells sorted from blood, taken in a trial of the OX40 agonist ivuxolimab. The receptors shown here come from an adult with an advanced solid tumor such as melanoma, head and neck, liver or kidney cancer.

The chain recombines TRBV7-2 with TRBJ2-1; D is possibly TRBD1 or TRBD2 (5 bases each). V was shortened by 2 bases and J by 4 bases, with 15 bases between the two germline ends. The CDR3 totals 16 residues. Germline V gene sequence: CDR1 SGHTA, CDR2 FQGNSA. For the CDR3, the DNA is TGTGCCAGCAGCTTAAGGGGACCTACAGCATACAATGAGCAGTTCTTC. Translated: CASSLRGPTAYNEQFF.

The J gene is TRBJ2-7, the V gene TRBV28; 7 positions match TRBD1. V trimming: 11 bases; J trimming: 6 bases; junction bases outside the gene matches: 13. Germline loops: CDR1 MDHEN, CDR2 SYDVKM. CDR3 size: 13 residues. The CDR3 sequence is CAVRDSQTREQYF. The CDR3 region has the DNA TGTGCCGTCCGGGACAGTCAAACTCGCGAGCAGTACTTC.

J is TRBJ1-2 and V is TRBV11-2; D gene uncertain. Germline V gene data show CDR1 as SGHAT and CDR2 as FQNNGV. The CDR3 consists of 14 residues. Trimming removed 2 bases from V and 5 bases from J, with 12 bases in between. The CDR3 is CASSLSQAGYGYTF. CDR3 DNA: TGTGCCAGCAGCTTAAGTCAGGCGGGGTATGGCTACACCTTC.

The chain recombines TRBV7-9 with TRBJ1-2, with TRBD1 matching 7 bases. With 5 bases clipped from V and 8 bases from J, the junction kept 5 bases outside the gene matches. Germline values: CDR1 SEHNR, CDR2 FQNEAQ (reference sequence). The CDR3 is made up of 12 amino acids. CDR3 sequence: CASSPRQGGYTF. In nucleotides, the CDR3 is TGTGCCAGCAGCCCCAGACAGGGAGGCTACACCTTC.

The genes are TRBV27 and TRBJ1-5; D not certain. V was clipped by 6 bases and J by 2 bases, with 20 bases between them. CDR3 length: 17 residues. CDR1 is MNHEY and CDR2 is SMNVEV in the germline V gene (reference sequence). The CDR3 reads CASRLDGVAVGNQPQHF. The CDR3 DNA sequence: TGTGCCAGCAGACTCGATGGGGTGGCCGTTGGCAATCAGCCCCAGCATTTT.

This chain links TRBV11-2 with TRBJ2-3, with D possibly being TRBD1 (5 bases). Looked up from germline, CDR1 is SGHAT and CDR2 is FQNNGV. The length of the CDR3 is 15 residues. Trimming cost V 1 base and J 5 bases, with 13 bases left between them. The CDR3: CASSLGPGQQDTQYF. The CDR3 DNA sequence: TGTGCCAGCAGCTTAGGCCCAGGGCAACAAGATACGCAGTATTTT.

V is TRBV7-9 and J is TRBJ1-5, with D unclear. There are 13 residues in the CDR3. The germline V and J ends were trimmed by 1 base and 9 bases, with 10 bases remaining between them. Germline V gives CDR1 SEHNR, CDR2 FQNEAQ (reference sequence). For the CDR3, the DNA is TGTGCCAGCAGCTTAGAGGGTGCTGGGCCCCAGCATTTT. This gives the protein CASSLEGAGPQHF.

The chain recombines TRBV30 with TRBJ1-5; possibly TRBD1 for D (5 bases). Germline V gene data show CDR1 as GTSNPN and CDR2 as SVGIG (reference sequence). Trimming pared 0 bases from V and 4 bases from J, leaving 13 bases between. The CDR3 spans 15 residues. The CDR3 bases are TGTGCCTGGAGTGTAGGTTCAGGGTCGAATCAGCCCCAGCATTTT. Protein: CAWSVGSGSNQPQHF.

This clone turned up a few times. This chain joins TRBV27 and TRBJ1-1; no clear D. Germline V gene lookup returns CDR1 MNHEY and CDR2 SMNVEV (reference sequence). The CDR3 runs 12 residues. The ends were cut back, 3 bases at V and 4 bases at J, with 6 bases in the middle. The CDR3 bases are TGTGCCAGCAGTTTCCTTGGCACTGAAGCTTTCTTT. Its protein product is CASSFLGTEAFF.

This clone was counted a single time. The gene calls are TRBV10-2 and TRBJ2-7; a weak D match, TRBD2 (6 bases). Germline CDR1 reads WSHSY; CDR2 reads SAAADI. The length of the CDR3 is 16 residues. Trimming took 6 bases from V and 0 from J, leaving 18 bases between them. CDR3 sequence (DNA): TGCGCCAGCAGGGGGGGTGGAGGGGCCAGCTCCTACGAGCAGTACTTC. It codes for CASRGGGGASSYEQYF.

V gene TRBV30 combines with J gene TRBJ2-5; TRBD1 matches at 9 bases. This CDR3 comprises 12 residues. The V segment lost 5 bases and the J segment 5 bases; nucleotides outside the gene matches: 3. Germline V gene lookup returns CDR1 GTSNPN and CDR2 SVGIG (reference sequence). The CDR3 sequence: CAWGDRAETQYF. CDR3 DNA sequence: TGTGCCTGGGGGGACAGGGCTGAGACCCAGTACTTC.

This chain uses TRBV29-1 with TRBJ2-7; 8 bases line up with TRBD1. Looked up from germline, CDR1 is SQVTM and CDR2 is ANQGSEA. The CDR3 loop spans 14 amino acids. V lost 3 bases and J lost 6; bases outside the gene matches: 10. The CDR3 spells CSVEGMDRVREQYF. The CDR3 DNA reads TGCAGCGTTGAGGGGATGGACAGGGTACGCGAGCAGTACTTC.

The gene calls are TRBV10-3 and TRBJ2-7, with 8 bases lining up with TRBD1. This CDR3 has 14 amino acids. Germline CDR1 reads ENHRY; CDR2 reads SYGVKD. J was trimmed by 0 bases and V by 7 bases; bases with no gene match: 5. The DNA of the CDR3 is TGTGCCATCAACCCCGGGACAGGCTCCTACGAGCAGTACTTC. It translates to CAINPGTGSYEQYF.

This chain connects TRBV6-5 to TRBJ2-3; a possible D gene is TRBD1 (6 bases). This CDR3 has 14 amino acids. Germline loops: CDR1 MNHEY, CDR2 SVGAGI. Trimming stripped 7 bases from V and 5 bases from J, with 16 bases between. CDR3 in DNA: TGTGCCAGCAAAAAGGGACAAGCAATAGATACGCAGTATTTT. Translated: CASKKGQAIDTQYF.

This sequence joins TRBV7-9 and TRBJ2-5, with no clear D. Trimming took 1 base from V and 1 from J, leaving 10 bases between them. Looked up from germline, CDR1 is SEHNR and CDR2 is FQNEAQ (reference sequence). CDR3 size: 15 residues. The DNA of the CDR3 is TGTGCCAGCAGCTTAGGCCGGGTACCCCAAGAGACCCAGTACTTC. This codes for CASSLGRVPQETQYF. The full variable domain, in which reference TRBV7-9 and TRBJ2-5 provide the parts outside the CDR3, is DTGVSQNPRHKITKRGQNVTFRCDPISEHNRLYWYRQTLGQGPEFLTYFQNEAQLEKSRLLSDRFSAERPKGSFSTLEIQRTEQGDSAMYLCASSLGRVPQETQYFGPGTRLLVL.

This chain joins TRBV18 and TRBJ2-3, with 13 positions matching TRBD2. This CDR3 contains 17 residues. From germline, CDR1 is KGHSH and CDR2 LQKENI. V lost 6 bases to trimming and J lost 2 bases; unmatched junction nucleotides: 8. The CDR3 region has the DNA TGTGCCAGCTCGGGACTAGCGGGATCTAGAGTCACAGATACGCAGTATTTT. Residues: CASSGLAGSRVTDTQYF.

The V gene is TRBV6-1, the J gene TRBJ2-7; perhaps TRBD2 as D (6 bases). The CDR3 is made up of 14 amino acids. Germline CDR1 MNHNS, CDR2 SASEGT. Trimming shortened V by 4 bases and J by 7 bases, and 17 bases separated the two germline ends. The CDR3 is CASSVLTSRGEQYF. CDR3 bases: TGTGCCAGCAGTGTACTGACTAGTCGGGGGGAGCAGTACTTC.

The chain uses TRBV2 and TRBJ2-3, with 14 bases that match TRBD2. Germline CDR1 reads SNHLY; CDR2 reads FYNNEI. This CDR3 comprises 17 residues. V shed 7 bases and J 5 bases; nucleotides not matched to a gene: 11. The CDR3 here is CASNKRGTSGSRDTQYF. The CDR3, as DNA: TGTGCCAGCAACAAAAGAGGGACTAGCGGGAGTAGAGATACGCAGTATTTT.